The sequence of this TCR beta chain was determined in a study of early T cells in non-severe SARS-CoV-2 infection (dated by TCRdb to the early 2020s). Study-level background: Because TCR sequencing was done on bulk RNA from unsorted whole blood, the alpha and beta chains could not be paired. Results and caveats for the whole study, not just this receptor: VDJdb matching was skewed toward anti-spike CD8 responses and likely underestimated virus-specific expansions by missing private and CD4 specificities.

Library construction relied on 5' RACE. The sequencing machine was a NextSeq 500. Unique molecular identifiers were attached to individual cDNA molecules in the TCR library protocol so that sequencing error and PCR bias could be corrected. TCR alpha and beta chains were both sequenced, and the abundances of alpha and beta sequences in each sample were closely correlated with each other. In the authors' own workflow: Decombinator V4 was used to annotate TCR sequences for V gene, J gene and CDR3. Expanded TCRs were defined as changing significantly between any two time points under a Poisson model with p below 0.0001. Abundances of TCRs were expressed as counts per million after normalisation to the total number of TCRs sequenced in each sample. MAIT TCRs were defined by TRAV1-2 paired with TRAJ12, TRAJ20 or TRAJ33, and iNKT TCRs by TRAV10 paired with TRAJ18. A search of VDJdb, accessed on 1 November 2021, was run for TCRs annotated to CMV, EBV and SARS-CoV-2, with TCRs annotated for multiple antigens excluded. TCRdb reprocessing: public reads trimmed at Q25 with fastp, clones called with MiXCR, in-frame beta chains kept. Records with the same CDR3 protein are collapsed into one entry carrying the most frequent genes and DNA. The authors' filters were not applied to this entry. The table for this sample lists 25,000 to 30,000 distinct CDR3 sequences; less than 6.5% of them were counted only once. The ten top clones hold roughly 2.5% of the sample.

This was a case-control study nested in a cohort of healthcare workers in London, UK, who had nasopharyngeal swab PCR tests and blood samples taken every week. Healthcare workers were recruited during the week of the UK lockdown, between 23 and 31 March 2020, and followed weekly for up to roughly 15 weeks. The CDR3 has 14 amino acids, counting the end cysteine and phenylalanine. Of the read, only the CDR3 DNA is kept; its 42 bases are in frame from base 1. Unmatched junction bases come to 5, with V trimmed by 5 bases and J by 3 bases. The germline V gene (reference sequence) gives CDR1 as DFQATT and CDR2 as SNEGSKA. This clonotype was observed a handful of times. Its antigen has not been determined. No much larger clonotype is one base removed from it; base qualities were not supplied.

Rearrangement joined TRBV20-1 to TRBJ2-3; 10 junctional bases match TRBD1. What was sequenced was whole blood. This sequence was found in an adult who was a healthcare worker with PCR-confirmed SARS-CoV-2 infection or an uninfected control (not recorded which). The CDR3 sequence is CSAGGQGLTDTQYF. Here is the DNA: TGCAGTGCTGGGGGACAGGGGCTAACAGATACGCAGTATTTT.